The table lists the clone carrying this T cell receptor (beta chain) with a few counts. Its cognate antigen is unknown. The data stem from a study of OX40 agonist ivuxolimab in advanced cancers. Across the study: Hepatocellular carcinoma, melanoma, renal cell or head and neck cancer occurred in dose-escalation patients.

The CDR3 is 16 residues long. Germline V gene data show CDR1 as MDHEN and CDR2 as SYDVKM. V lost 9 bases and J lost 2; bases outside the gene matches: 10. Broader study findings: The investigators did not determine what antigen specificity the expanded peripheral T cells had. Averaged across samples, CD8+ T cells carried more expanded clones than CD4+ did.

TCRdb's table, derived via immunoSEQ multiplex PCR, lists solely in-frame clones and lacks some. The table has about 28,000 clones, around 84% seen once. This chain links TRBV28 with TRBJ1-5, with TRBD1 identical over 10 bases. This specimen consisted of CD4+ or CD8+ T cells sorted from blood, obtained in a trial of the OX40 agonist ivuxolimab. This clonotype was sampled from an adult with an advanced solid tumor such as melanoma, head and neck, liver or kidney cancer. In DNA, the CDR3 is TGTGCCAGTGGACAGGGGGTGGCGGCCGGCAATCAGCCCCAGCATTTT. It translates to CASGQGVAAGNQPQHF.